The 2 T cell receptor beta chains presented below share a single source sample, sequenced in a study of cytomegalovirus exposure and HLA in healthy donors. TCRdb keeps only in-frame clones here, not all; method: immunoSEQ multiplex PCR. This table holds fewer than 300,000 clones, around 89% found once. Material for sequencing was PBMCs. The source is a woman younger than 35 in good health and CMV-seronegative.

CDR3 amino acids: CSASPAFF. The CDR3 coding sequence is TGCAGTGCTTCTCCCGCTTTCTTT. V and J are TRBV20-1 and TRBJ1-1; the D is unclear. The CDR3 spans 8 residues. Trimming left V 5 bases short and J 11 bases short, with 6 bases between. CDR1 and CDR2 (germline): DFQATT, SNEGSKA (reference sequence).

The genes are TRBV10-3 and TRBJ1-3, with D possibly being TRBD1 (6 bases). The V and J ends lost 0 bases and 3 bases respectively, with 12 bases between them. Looked up from germline, CDR1 is ENHRY and CDR2 is SYGVKD. This CDR3 is 16 amino acids long. CDR3 nucleotides: TGTGCCATCAGTGAGTCCCGGGGGGCTGGTGGAAACACCATATATTTT. Its translation is CAISESRGAGGNTIYF.